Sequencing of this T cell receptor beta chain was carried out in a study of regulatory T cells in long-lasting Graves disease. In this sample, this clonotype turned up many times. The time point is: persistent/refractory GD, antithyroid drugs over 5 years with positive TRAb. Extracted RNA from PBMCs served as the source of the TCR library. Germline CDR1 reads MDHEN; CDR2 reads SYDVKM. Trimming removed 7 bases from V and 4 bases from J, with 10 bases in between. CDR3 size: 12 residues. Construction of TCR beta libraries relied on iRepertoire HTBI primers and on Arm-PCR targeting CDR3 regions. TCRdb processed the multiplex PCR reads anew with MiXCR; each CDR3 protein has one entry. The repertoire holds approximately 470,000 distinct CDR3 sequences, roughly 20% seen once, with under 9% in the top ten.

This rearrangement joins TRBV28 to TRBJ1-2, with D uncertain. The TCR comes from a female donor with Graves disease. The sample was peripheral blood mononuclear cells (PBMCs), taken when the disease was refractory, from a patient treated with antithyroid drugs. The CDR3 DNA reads TGTGCCAGCAACCCGGTGGGCTATGGCTACACCTTC. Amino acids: CASNPVGYGYTF.